This entry features one T cell receptor beta chain sequence. Its matching antigen is unknown. With template switching, a universal primer site was added, and the cDNA carried unique molecular identifiers. TCRdb recomputed calls from the 5' RACE reads with MiXCR, one row per CDR3 protein. The sample lists approximately 530,000 distinct CDR3 sequences; 20% to 25% were seen once. The sample comes from a study of identical twins. This CDR3 has 17 amino acids. The germline gives CDR1 SGHTS, CDR2 YDEGEE. V was trimmed by 5 bases and J by 0 bases, leaving 18 bases between them. Study results and limitations: Invariant T cells like MAIT and iNKT could partly confound the zero-insertion analyses. Abundant beta clonotypes from cord blood bore fewer insertions; memory repertoires lacked this pattern. The study found that models underestimated out-of-frame TCR alpha sharing in monozygotic twins.

The data also belong to a second study, concerning yellow fever vaccine responses in identical twins.

The clonotype comes from a woman aged 18-30 years in good health. The sample comprised CD4+ T cells sorted from blood. This sequence joins TRBV5-8 and TRBJ2-1; D call uncertain. CDR3: CASSLAADWSSYNEQFF. CDR3 nucleotide sequence: TGTGCCAGCAGTCTGGCTGCAGACTGGAGCTCCTACAATGAGCAGTTCTTC. The variable domain in full, completed from reference TRBV5-8 and TRBJ2-1, reads EAGVTQSPTHLIKTRGQQATLRCSPISGHTSVYWYQQALGLGLQFLLWYDEGEERNRGNFPPRFSGRQFPNYSSELNVNALELEDSALYLCASSLAADWSSYNEQFFGPGTRLTVL.